A single sample is the source of the 29 T cell receptor beta chains below, sequenced in a study of OX40 agonist ivuxolimab in advanced cancers. The method was immunoSEQ multiplex PCR; TCRdb's version includes in-frame clones alone and lacks a portion of them. Here the sample spans more than 95,000 clones, roughly 89% being singletons. The sequenced sample was CD4+ or CD8+ T cells sorted from blood, obtained in a trial of the OX40 agonist ivuxolimab. The receptors stem from an adult with an advanced solid tumor such as melanoma, head and neck, liver or kidney cancer.

The V gene is TRBV10-3, the J gene TRBJ2-3; D may be TRBD2 (6 bases). Deletions cut 10 bases from V and 1 base from J, with 15 bases between. The CDR3 runs 14 residues. Germline CDR1 and CDR2: ENHRY and SYGVKD. The CDR3 bases are TGTGCCACCCGACTAGAAAGGGGCACAGATACGCAGTATTTT. Translation: CATRLERGTDTQYF.

This rearrangement joins TRBV29-1 to TRBJ2-1; D is possibly TRBD1 or TRBD2 (5 bases each). V shed 4 bases and J shed 0 bases, with 7 bases lying between them. CDR1 SQVTM and CDR2 ANQGSEA come from the germline V gene. The CDR3 has 13 amino acids. The DNA of the CDR3 is TGCAGCGTTGTGAGGGGCTCCTACAATGAGCAGTTCTTC. Encoded protein: CSVVRGSYNEQFF.

The V gene is TRBV5-1, the J gene TRBJ1-2; possibly TRBD1 for D (5 bases). This CDR3 comprises 15 residues. CDR1 and CDR2 from the germline V gene are SGHRS and YFSETQ. V gave up 0 bases and J gave up 2 bases, with 11 bases separating them. The CDR3 region has the DNA TGCGCCAGCAGCTTGGGTCAGGGAAAGAACTATGGCTACACCTTC. Translation gives CASSLGQGKNYGYTF.

V gene TRBV5-4 combines with J gene TRBJ1-5; maybe TRBD1 (5 bases). The length of the CDR3 is 16 residues. The V gene's germline CDR1 is SGHNT and CDR2 YYREEE (reference sequence). V was clipped by 0 bases and J by 1 base, with 11 bases between them. The CDR3 loop reads CASSLVGEGSNQPQHF. In DNA form, the CDR3 reads TGTGCCAGCAGCTTGGTGGGGGAGGGGAGCAATCAGCCCCAGCATTTT.

This chain links TRBV5-5 with TRBJ1-1; a possible D gene is TRBD1 (5 bases). Trimming cost V 2 bases and J 1 base, with 6 bases left between them. The CDR3 is made up of 13 amino acids. Germline assignment: CDR1 SGHKS and CDR2 YYEKEE (reference sequence). As DNA, the CDR3 is TGTGCCAGCAGCTTTACAGGGAACACTGAAGCTTTCTTT. Its translation is CASSFTGNTEAFF.

The rearrangement uses TRBV7-2 and TRBJ1-2, with a weak D call TRBD1 (6 bases). The CDR3 loop spans 13 amino acids. Trimming removed 5 bases from V and 8 bases from J, with 15 bases in between. CDR1 SGHTA and CDR2 FQGNSA come from the germline V gene. CDR3 nucleotides: TGTGCCAGCAGCCCCTCGACAGGAAAGGGCTACACCTTC. It encodes CASSPSTGKGYTF.

The rearrangement joins TRBV30 to TRBJ2-7; D unclear. Germline-derived CDR1 and CDR2 are GTSNPN and SVGIG (reference sequence). The CDR3 covers 11 residues. Deletions cut 1 base from V and 4 bases from J, with 5 bases between. CDR3: CAWSGAYEQYF. For the CDR3, the DNA is TGTGCCTGGAGTGGAGCTTACGAGCAGTACTTC.

V usage is TRBV19 and J usage is TRBJ1-3; possibly TRBD1 for D (5 bases). V dropped 3 bases and J dropped 4 bases, with 10 bases sitting between them. The CDR3 length is 14 residues. Looked up from germline, CDR1 is LNHDA and CDR2 is SQIVND (reference sequence). The CDR3 region has the DNA TGTGCCAGTAGTATCGGGGACGGCGGAAACACCATATATTTT. This translates into CASSIGDGGNTIYF.

This clone was counted once. V gene TRBV5-4 combines with J gene TRBJ1-5; tentatively, D is TRBD1 (6 bases). This CDR3 contains 18 residues. Germline values: CDR1 SGHNT, CDR2 YYREEE (reference sequence). Trimming removed 3 bases from V and 2 bases from J, with 21 bases in between. The CDR3 nucleotides are TGTGCCAGCAGCTACACTAACAGGGCGCTGGGAGGCAATCAGCCCCAGCATTTT. Translation: CASSYTNRALGGNQPQHF.

This sequence joins TRBV28 and TRBJ1-2, with 11 bases fitting TRBD1. CDR1 is MDHEN, CDR2 SYDVKM, per germline. The CDR3 contains 15 residues. V dropped 6 bases and J dropped 2; count of bases not matched to a gene: 5. The CDR3 nucleotides are TGTGCCAGCAGGGCCGGGACAGGGGGGAACTATGGCTACACCTTC. As protein: CASRAGTGGNYGYTF.

The rearrangement links TRBV30 to TRBJ1-6; the D is unclear. The germline gives CDR1 GTSNPN, CDR2 SVGIG (reference sequence). V was trimmed by 0 bases and J by 10 bases, leaving 13 bases between them. This CDR3 region has 14 residues. This CDR3 is CAWSVGRPLSPLHF. The DNA of the CDR3 is TGTGCCTGGAGTGTAGGTCGCCCCTTATCACCCCTCCACTTT.

This sequence joins TRBV4-3 and TRBJ2-3, with TRBD2 identical over 8 bases. Trimming removed 1 base from V and 5 bases from J; junction bases left unmatched: 11. The CDR3 runs to 17 residues. Germline CDR1 reads LGHNA; CDR2 reads YSLEER. This chain's CDR3 is CASSQAVSRGGLDTQYF. CDR3 nucleotide sequence: TGCGCCAGCAGCCAAGCAGTTTCACGGGGGGGGTTAGATACGCAGTATTTT.

The J gene is TRBJ2-2, the V gene TRBV7-2, with 10 bases identical to TRBD2. This CDR3 is built from 18 residues. Germline values: CDR1 SGHTA, CDR2 FQGNSA. The ends lost 5 bases at V and 4 bases at J; junction bases unmatched: 13. DNA for the CDR3: TGTGCCAGCAGCCGATTAAGCGGGGGGGGCCTAGGCACCGGGGAGCTGTTTTTT. This codes for CASSRLSGGGLGTGELFF.

The rearrangement links TRBV18 to TRBJ1-5; D perhaps matches TRBD1 (6 bases). Germline V gene lookup returns CDR1 KGHSH and CDR2 LQKENI. Trimming removed 2 bases from V and 5 bases from J, with 16 bases in between. The CDR3 totals 16 residues. The CDR3 sequence is CASSPRQGLVDQPQHF. CDR3 coding DNA: TGTGCCAGCTCACCAAGGCAGGGGTTGGTAGATCAGCCCCAGCATTTT.

The DNA for the CDR3 is TGTGCCTGGACATTGCGTCAGCCCCAGCATTTT. It is translated as CAWTLRQPQHF. The chain links TRBV30 to TRBJ1-5; D not certain. The CDR3 consists of 11 residues. V lost 4 bases to trimming and J lost 6 bases, with 7 bases between them. Germline CDR1 GTSNPN, CDR2 SVGIG (reference sequence).

The V call is TRBV7-8, the J call TRBJ1-3; D is unresolved. The CDR3 is 14 amino acids. Trimming stripped 3 bases from V and 0 bases from J, with 6 bases between. Germline lookup yields CDR1 SGHVS and CDR2 FQNEAQ. The CDR3 reads CASSLTSSGNTIYF. CDR3 DNA sequence: TGTGCCAGCAGCTTGACAAGCTCTGGAAACACCATATATTTT.

V is TRBV10-3 and J is TRBJ1-1; D unresolved. The CDR3 is made up of 15 amino acids. In germline, CDR1 is ENHRY, CDR2 SYGVKD. Trimming left V 6 bases short and J 11 bases short, with 25 bases between. The CDR3: CAISAQDSGSAGAFF. Here the CDR3 DNA reads TGTGCCATCAGCGCCCAGGATTCGGGGTCGGCTGGTGCTTTCTTT.

The chain uses TRBV7-3 and TRBJ2-1; D may be TRBD2 (5 bases). Trimming shortened V by 0 bases and J by 5 bases, and 14 bases separated the two germline ends. This CDR3 has 16 amino acids. Germline CDR1 SGHTA, CDR2 FQGTGA. CDR3 nucleotides: TGTGCCAGCAGCTTAACGCCCTTGAGGGAACACAATGAGCAGTTCTTC. The encoded protein is CASSLTPLREHNEQFF.

This chain uses TRBV7-3 with TRBJ2-1, with D uncertain. This CDR3 has 13 residues. V was shortened by 2 bases and J by 4 bases, with 6 bases between the two germline ends. CDR1 is SGHTA and CDR2 is FQGTGA in the germline V gene. The CDR3 here is CASSLGLYNEQFF. In nucleotides, the CDR3 is TGTGCCAGCAGCTTAGGGCTGTACAATGAGCAGTTCTTC. Supplemented by reference TRBV7-3 and TRBJ2-1, the full variable domain reads GAGVSQTPSNKVTEKGKYVELRCDPISGHTALYWYRQSLGQGPEFLIYFQGTGAADDSGLPNDRFFAVRPEGSVSTLKIQRTERGDSAVYLCASSLGLYNEQFFGPGTRLTVL.

The chain joins TRBV6-1 to TRBJ1-1; TRBD1 agrees at 7 bases. V lost 8 bases to trimming and J lost 4 bases; unmatched junction nucleotides: 13. The CDR3 covers 15 residues. In germline, CDR1 is MNHNS, CDR2 SASEGT. Written as DNA, the CDR3 is TGTGCCAGCCTTGCCTTTAGACAGGGATTCACTGAAGCTTTCTTT. This codes for CASLAFRQGFTEAFF.

V usage is TRBV28 and J usage is TRBJ1-2; tentatively, D is TRBD1 (5 bases). CDR1 and CDR2 (germline): MDHEN, SYDVKM. Trimming took off 5 bases at V and 3 bases at J, with 16 bases between the two ends. The CDR3 totals 15 residues. This CDR3 reads CASSVTGDRDYGYTF. CDR3 nucleotide sequence: TGTGCCAGCAGTGTTACCGGAGACAGAGACTATGGCTACACCTTC.

The CDR3 DNA follows: TGTGCCAGTAGTATGGGGGCGACCCATAATTCACCCCTCCACTTT. Translating it yields CASSMGATHNSPLHF. The J gene is TRBJ1-6, the V gene TRBV19; a weak D match, TRBD1 (6 bases). Germline CDR1 reads LNHDA; CDR2 reads SQIVND (reference sequence). V shed 3 bases and J shed 5 bases, with 11 bases lying between them. The CDR3 runs 15 residues.

The rearrangement links TRBV5-1 to TRBJ2-1; TRBD1 aligns across 8 bases. CDR3 size: 15 residues. With 7 bases clipped from V and 6 bases from J, the junction kept 12 bases outside the gene matches. CDR1 SGHRS and CDR2 YFSETQ come from the germline V gene. Written as DNA, the CDR3 is TGCGCCAGCGGGGTGCAGGGGGCTTCAGGCAATGAGCAGTTCTTC. Residues: CASGVQGASGNEQFF.

V is TRBV11-2 and J is TRBJ1-4; weak D call: TRBD1 (5 bases). The CDR3 spans 13 residues. Per germline, CDR1 SGHAT and CDR2 FQNNGV. V was cut by 3 bases and J by 5 bases, with 7 bases left in between. CDR3 protein: CASSLWDNEKLFF. The CDR3 nucleotides are TGTGCCAGCAGCTTGTGGGACAATGAAAAACTGTTTTTT.

There are a few counts of this clone. The junction departs from germline at one end; a sequencing error may be responsible. The genes are TRBV4-3 and TRBJ1-5; tentatively, D is TRBD1 (6 bases). Germline-derived CDR1 and CDR2 are LGHNA and YSLEER. This CDR3 contains 12 residues. CDR3 in DNA: TGCGCCAGCAGCAAAGAAGGGGGACCCCAGCATTTT. Translation gives CASSKEGGPQHF.

The gene calls are TRBV27 and TRBJ1-4; 7 bases line up with TRBD1. V dropped 3 bases and J dropped 9; count of bases not matched to a gene: 16. There are 17 residues in the CDR3. CDR1 and CDR2 from the germline V gene are MNHEY and SMNVEV (reference sequence). Here the CDR3 reads CASSLRQGGFGEKKLFF. The CDR3 DNA is TGTGCCAGCAGTTTGAGACAGGGTGGATTTGGGGAGAAAAAACTGTTTTTT. The whole variable domain, remainder taken from reference TRBV27 and TRBJ1-4, is EAQVTQNPRYLITVTGKKLTVTCSQNMNHEYMSWYRQDPGLGLRQIYYSMNVEVTDKGDVPEGYKVSRKEKRNFPLILESPSPNQTSLYFCASSLRQGGFGEKKLFFGSGTQLSVL.

This rearrangement joins TRBV5-4 to TRBJ2-5; 16 positions agree with TRBD2. The germline V gene encodes CDR1 SGHNT and CDR2 YYREEE (reference sequence). The CDR3 extends over 15 amino acids. V was clipped by 3 bases and J by 5 bases; unmatched bases: 1. The CDR3 loop is CASSWGLAGGETQYF. CDR3 coding DNA: TGTGCCAGCAGCTGGGGACTAGCGGGGGGGGAGACCCAGTACTTC. Full variable domain (remainder filled in from reference TRBV5-4 and TRBJ2-5): ETGVTQSPTHLIKTRGQQVTLRCSSQSGHNTVSWYQQALGQGPQFIFQYYREEENGRGNFPPRFSGLQFPNYSSELNVNALELDDSALYLCASSWGLAGGETQYFGPGTRLLVL.

The chain is built from TRBV5-4 and TRBJ2-5; 10 bases line up with TRBD2. Germline CDR1 and CDR2: SGHNT and YYREEE (reference sequence). With V trimmed by 0 bases and J by 2 bases, 4 bases remained unmatched. CDR3 length: 16 amino acids. The CDR3 spells CASSLGTSGVQETQYF. As DNA, the CDR3 is TGTGCCAGCAGCTTGGGCACTAGCGGGGTTCAAGAGACCCAGTACTTC.

The chain recombines TRBV7-9 with TRBJ1-1; D is unresolved. Trimming removed 4 bases from V and 0 bases from J, with 9 bases in between. The CDR3 totals 14 residues. CDR1 and CDR2 from the germline V gene are SEHNR and FQNEAQ (reference sequence). As DNA, the CDR3 is TGTGCCAGCAGCTCAAGACGTATGAACACTGAAGCTTTCTTT. Residues: CASSSRRMNTEAFF.